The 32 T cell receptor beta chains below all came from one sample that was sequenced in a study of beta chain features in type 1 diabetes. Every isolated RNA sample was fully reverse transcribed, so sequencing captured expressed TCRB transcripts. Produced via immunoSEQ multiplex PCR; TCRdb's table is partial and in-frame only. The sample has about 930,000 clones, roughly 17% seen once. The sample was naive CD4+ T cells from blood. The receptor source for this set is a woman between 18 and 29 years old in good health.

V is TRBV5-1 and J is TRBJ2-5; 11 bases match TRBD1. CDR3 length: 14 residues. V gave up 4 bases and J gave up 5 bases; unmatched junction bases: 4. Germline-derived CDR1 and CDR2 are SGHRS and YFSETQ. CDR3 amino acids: CASSGTGGDETQYF. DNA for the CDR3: TGCGCCAGCAGCGGGACAGGGGGAGATGAGACCCAGTACTTC.

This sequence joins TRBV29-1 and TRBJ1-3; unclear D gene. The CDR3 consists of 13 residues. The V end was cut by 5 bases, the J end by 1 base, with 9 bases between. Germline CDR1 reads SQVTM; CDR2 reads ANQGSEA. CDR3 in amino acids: CSVLYLSGNTIYF. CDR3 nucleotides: TGCAGCGTTTTGTATCTTTCTGGAAACACCATATATTTT.

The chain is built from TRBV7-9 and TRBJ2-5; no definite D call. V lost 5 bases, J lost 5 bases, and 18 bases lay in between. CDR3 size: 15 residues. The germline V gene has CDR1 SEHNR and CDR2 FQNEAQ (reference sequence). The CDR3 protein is CASSDDWGIRETQYF. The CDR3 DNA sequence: TGTGCCAGCAGCGACGACTGGGGAATACGTGAGACCCAGTACTTC.

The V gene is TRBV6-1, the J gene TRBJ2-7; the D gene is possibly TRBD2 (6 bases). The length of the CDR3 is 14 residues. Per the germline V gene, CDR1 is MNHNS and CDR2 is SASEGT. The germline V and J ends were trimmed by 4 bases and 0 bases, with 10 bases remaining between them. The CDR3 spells CASSAAGSSYEQYF. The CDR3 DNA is TGTGCCAGCAGTGCTGCGGGGAGCTCCTACGAGCAGTACTTC.

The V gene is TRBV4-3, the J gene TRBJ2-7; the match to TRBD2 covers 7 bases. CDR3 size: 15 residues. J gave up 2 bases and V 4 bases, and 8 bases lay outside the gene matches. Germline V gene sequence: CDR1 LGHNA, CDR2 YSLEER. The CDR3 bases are TGCGCCAGCAGCCCTGGGGAGGGCCTAACCTACGAGCAGTACTTC. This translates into CASSPGEGLTYEQYF.

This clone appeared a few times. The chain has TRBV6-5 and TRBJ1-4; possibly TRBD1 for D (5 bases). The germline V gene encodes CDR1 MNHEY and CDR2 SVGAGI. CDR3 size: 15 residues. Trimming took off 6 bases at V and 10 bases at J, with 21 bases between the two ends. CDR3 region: CASRDGGSVFGKLFF. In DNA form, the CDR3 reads TGTGCCAGCAGAGACGGGGGGTCCGTATTTGGAAAACTGTTTTTT.

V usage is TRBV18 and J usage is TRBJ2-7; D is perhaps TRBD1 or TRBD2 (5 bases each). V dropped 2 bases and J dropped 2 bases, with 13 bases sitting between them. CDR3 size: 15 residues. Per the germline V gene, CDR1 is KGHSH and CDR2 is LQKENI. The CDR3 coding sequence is TGTGCCAGCTCACCAAGGGCAGAGGGGACCTACGAGCAGTACTTC. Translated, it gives CASSPRAEGTYEQYF.

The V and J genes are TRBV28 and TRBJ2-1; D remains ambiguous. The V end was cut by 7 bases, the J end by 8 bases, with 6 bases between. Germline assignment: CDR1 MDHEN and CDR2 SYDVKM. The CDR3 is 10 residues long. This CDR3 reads CASKRYEQFF. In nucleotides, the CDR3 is TGTGCCAGCAAGAGGTATGAGCAGTTCTTC.

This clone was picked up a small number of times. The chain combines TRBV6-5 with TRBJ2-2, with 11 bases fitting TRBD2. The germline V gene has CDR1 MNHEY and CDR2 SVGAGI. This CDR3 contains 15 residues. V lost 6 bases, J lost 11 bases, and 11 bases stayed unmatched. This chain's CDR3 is CASSQQKLAGVELFF. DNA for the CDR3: TGTGCCAGCAGCCAACAGAAACTAGCGGGAGTCGAGCTGTTTTTT.

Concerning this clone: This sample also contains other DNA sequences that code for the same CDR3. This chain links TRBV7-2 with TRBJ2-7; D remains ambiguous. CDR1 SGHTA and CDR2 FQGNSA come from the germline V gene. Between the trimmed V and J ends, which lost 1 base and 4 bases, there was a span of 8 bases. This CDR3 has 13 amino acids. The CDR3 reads CASSLGVGYEQYF. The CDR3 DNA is TGTGCCAGCAGCTTAGGGGTTGGGTACGAGCAGTACTTC.

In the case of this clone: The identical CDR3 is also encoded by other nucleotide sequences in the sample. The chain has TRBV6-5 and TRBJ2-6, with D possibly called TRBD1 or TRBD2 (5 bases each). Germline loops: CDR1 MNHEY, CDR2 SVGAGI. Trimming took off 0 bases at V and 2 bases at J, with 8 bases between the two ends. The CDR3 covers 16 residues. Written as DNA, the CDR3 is TGTGCCAGCAGTTACTCGAGGGGAGCTGGGGCCAACGTCCTGACTTTC. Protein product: CASSYSRGAGANVLTF.

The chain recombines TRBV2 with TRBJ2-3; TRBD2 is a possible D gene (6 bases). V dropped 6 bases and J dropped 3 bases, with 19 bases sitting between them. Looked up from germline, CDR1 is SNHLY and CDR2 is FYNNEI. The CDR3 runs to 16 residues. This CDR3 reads CASSPRGREVTDTQYF. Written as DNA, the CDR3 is TGTGCCAGCAGCCCCCGGGGTAGGGAGGTAACAGATACGCAGTATTTT.

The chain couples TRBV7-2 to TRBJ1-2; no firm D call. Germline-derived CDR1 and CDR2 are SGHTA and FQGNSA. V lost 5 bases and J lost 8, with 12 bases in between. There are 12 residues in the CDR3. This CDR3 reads CASSPLAVGYTF. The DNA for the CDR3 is TGTGCCAGCAGCCCGCTAGCAGTCGGCTACACCTTC.

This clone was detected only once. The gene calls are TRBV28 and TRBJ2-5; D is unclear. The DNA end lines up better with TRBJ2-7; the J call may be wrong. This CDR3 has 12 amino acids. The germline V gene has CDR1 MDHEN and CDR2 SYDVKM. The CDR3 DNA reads TGTGCCAGCAGCAGAGGACGGAACGAGCAGTACTTC. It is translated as CASSRGRNEQYF.

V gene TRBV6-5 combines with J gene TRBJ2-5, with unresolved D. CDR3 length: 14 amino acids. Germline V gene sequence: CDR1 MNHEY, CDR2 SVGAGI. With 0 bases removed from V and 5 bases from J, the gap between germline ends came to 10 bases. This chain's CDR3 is CASSYSSKRETQYF. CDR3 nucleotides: TGTGCCAGCAGTTACTCGAGCAAGCGCGAGACCCAGTACTTC.

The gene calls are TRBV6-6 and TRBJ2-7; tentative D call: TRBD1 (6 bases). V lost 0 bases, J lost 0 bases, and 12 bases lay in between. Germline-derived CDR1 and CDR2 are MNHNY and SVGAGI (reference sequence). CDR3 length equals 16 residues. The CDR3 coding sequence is TGTGCCAGCAGTTACTCGTTCAGGGGAACCTCCTACGAGCAGTACTTC. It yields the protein CASSYSFRGTSYEQYF.

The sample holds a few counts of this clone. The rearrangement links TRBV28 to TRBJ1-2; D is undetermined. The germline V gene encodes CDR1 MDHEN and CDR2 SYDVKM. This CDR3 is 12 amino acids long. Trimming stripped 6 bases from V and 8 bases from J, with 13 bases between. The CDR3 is CASRPGFAGYTF. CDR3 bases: TGTGCCAGCAGGCCAGGCTTCGCCGGCTACACCTTC.

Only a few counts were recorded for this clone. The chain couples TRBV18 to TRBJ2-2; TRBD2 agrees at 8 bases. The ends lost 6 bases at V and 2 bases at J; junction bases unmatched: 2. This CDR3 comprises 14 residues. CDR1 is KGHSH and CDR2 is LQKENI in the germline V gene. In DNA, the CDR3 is TGTGCCAGCTCGAGCGGGGGAAACACCGGGGAGCTGTTTTTT. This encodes CASSSGGNTGELFF.

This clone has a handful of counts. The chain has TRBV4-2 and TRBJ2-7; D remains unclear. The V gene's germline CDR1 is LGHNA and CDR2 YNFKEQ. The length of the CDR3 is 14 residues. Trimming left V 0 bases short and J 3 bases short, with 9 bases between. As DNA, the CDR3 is TGTGCCAGCAGCCAAGACTTGCAGCTCTACGAGCAGTACTTC. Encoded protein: CASSQDLQLYEQYF.

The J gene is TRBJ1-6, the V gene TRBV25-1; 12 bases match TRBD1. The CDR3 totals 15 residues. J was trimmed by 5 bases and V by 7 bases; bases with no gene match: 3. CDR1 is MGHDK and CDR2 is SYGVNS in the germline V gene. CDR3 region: CASKGQGADNSPLHF. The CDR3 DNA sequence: TGTGCCAGCAAGGGACAGGGGGCAGATAATTCACCCCTCCACTTT.

The CDR3 protein is CASRIAGGSVGELFF. The CDR3 DNA reads TGCGCCAGCAGAATAGCGGGAGGTTCTGTCGGGGAGCTGTTTTTT. This chain connects TRBV10-2 to TRBJ2-2; 10 bases are shared with TRBD2. Trimming at V came to 6 bases and at J to 7 bases, leaving 8 bases not matched to a gene. The CDR3 is 15 amino acids. Looked up from germline, CDR1 is WSHSY and CDR2 is SAAADI.

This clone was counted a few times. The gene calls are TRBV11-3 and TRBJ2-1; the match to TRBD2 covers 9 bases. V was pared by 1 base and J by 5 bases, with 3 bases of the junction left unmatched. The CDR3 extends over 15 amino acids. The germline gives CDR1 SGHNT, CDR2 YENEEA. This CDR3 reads CASSLGLAENNEQFF. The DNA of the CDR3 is TGTGCCAGCAGCTTAGGACTAGCGGAAAACAATGAGCAGTTCTTC.

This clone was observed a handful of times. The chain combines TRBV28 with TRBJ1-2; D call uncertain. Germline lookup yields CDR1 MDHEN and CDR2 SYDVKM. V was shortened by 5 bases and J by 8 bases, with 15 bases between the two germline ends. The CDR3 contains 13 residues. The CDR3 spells CASSLTGLRGYTF. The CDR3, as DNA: TGTGCCAGCAGTCTGACCGGACTGCGCGGCTACACCTTC.

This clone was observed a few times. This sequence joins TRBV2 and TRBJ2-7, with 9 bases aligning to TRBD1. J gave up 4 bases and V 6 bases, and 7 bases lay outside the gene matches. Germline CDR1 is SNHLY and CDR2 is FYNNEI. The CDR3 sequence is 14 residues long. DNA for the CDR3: TGTGCCAGCAGCCCCCGGGACAGGGTGTACGAGCAGTACTTC. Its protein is CASSPRDRVYEQYF.

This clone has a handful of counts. The CDR3 bases are TGCGCCAGCAGTCGACTAGCGGGAGGGCCCTACGAGCAGTACTTC. The encoded protein is CASSRLAGGPYEQYF. The chain is built from TRBV5-1 and TRBJ2-7, with 14 bases fitting TRBD2. The V gene end was trimmed by 5 bases and the J gene end by 2 bases; junction bases not matched to a gene: 3. The CDR3 has 15 amino acids. In germline, CDR1 is SGHRS, CDR2 YFSETQ. Looking up the rest from reference TRBV5-1 and TRBJ2-7 gives the full variable domain: KAGVTQTPRYLIKTRGQQVTLSCSPISGHRSVSWYQQTPGQGLQFLFEYFSETQRNKGNFPGRFSGRQFSNSRSEMNVSTLELGDSALYLCASSRLAGGPYEQYFGPGTRLTVT.

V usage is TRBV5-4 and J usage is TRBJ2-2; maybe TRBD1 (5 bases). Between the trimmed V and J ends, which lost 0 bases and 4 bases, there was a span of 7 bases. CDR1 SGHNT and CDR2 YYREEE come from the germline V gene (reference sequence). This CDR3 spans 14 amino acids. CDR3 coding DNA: TGTGCCAGCAGCTTGGAGACAGCCACCGGGGAGCTGTTTTTT. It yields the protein CASSLETATGELFF.

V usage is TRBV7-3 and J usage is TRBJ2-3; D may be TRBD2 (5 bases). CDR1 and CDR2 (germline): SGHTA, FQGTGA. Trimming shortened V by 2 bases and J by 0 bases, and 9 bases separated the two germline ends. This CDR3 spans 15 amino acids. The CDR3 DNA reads TGTGCCAGCAGCTTATGGAGCGGAAGCACAGATACGCAGTATTTT. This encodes CASSLWSGSTDTQYF.

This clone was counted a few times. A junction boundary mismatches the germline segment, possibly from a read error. CDR3 in DNA: TGTGCCAGCAGCTCACGAACAGGGGGCTGCACCTTC. This gives the protein CASSSRTGGCTF. The rearrangement links TRBV9 to TRBJ1-2; 9 nucleotides line up with TRBD1. CDR3 length: 12 amino acids. Germline lookup yields CDR1 SGDLS and CDR2 YYNGEE.

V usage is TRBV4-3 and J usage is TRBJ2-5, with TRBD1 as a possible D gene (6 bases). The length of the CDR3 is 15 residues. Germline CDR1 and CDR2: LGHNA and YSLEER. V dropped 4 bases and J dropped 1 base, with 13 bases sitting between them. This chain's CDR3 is CASSPQGQLQETQYF. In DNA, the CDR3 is TGCGCCAGCAGCCCCCAAGGACAGCTCCAAGAGACCCAGTACTTC.

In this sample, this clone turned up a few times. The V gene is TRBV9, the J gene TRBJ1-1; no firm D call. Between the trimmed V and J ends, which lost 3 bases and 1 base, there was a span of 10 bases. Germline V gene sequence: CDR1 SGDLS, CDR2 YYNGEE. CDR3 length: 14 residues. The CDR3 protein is CASSALTENTEAFF. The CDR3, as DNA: TGTGCCAGCAGCGCCCTAACAGAGAACACTGAAGCTTTCTTT.

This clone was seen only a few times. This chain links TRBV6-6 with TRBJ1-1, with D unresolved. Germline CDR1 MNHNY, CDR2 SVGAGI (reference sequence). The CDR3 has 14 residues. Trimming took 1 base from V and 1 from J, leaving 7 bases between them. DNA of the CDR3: TGTGCCAGCAGTTACTTCCCAGCGAACACTGAAGCTTTCTTT. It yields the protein CASSYFPANTEAFF.

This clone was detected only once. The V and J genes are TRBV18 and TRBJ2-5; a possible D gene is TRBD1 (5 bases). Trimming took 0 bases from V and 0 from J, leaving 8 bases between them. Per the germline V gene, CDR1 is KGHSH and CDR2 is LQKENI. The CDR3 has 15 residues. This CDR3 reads CASSPPGRDQETQYF. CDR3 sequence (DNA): TGTGCCAGCTCACCACCGGGCAGGGACCAAGAGACCCAGTACTTC.